A selection of T cell receptor beta chains follows, all from one sample in a study of blood T cell repertoires in COVID-19. Here immunoSEQ multiplex PCR was the method, and the copy in TCRdb shows in-frame clones only, minus some. This table has approximately 120,000 clones, around 88% appearing once. The source material was peripheral blood. These receptors came from a man older than 75 with active or convalescent COVID-19. The CDR3 runs from the conserved cysteine through the conserved F or W. Fields, in order: clone size, J gene, D gene, V gene, CDR3 protein, CDR3 DNA. D genes are given only for firm matches. Part of the rows lack a size; the others show once, few, many or a class for expanded clones.

clone size: -
J gene: TRBJ2-1
D gene: -
V gene: TRBV2
CDR3 protein: CASNGGGFPYNEQFF
CDR3 DNA: TGTGCCAGCAATGGTGGAGGGTTCCCCTACAATGAGCAGTTCTTC

clone size: -
J gene: TRBJ1-1
D gene: TRBD1
V gene: TRBV6-5
CDR3 protein: CASSFSRDRYTEAFF
CDR3 DNA: TGTGCCAGCAGTTTTTCCCGGGACAGGTACACTGAAGCTTTCTTT

clone size: -
J gene: TRBJ1-4
D gene: -
V gene: TRBV28
CDR3 protein: CASSLTSTNEKLFF
CDR3 DNA: TGTGCCAGCAGTTTGACATCAACTAATGAAAAACTGTTTTTT

clone size: once
J gene: TRBJ1-1
D gene: TRBD1
V gene: TRBV7-2
CDR3 protein: CASSPGQGGSTEAFF
CDR3 DNA: TGTGCCAGCAGCCCCGGACAGGGTGGTTCCACTGAAGCTTTCTTT

clone size: once
J gene: TRBJ1-1
D gene: -
V gene: TRBV18
CDR3 protein: CASSPNGRAGTEAFF
CDR3 DNA: TGTGCCAGCTCTCCAAATGGACGGGCGGGCACTGAAGCTTTCTTT

clone size: -
J gene: TRBJ2-5
D gene: TRBD1
V gene: TRBV5-1
CDR3 protein: CASSSGQQQETQYF
CDR3 DNA: TGCGCCAGCAGCTCGGGACAGCAACAAGAGACCCAGTACTTC

clone size: -
J gene: TRBJ2-1
D gene: TRBD2
V gene: TRBV3-1/TRBV3-2
CDR3 protein: CASSPTSGGYNEQFF
CDR3 DNA: TGTGCCAGCAGCCCAACTAGCGGGGGGTACAATGAGCAGTTCTTC

clone size: -
J gene: TRBJ1-2
D gene: -
V gene: TRBV2
CDR3 protein: CASGGLGDGYGYTF
CDR3 DNA: TGTGCCAGCGGGGGGTTAGGGGACGGCTATGGCTACACCTTC

clone size: -
J gene: TRBJ2-1
D gene: -
V gene: TRBV7-2
CDR3 protein: CAQSRENEQFF
CDR3 DNA: TGTGCCCAGTCCCGGGAGAATGAGCAGTTCTTC

clone size: few
J gene: TRBJ2-7
D gene: TRBD1
V gene: TRBV6-2/TRBV6-3
CDR3 protein: CASSSSTGKSYEQYF
CDR3 DNA: TGTGCCAGCAGTTCCTCGACAGGGAAATCCTACGAGCAGTACTTC

clone size: -
J gene: TRBJ1-5
D gene: -
V gene: TRBV27
CDR3 protein: CASSSLGGNQPQHF
CDR3 DNA: TGTGCCAGCAGTTCGCTGGGAGGCAATCAGCCCCAGCATTTT

clone size: -
J gene: TRBJ1-5
D gene: TRBD1
V gene: TRBV19
CDR3 protein: CASSDTGGQPQHF
CDR3 DNA: TGTGCCAGTAGTGATACAGGGGGTCAGCCCCAGCATTTT

clone size: -
J gene: TRBJ2-7
D gene: -
V gene: TRBV7-2
CDR3 protein: CASSLQPFGVKYYEQYF
CDR3 DNA: TGTGCCAGCAGCCTCCAGCCCTTCGGGGTTAAGTACTACGAGCAGTACTTC

clone size: -
J gene: TRBJ2-4
D gene: -
V gene: TRBV9
CDR3 protein: CASSVGPSAALAKNIQYF
CDR3 DNA: TGTGCCAGCAGCGTGGGGCCTAGCGCTGCCCTAGCCAAAAACATTCAGTACTTC

clone size: -
J gene: TRBJ2-3
D gene: TRBD2
V gene: TRBV28
CDR3 protein: CATISWGGILDTQYF
CDR3 DNA: TGTGCCACCATATCGTGGGGGGGGATTTTGGATACGCAGTATTTT

clone size: -
J gene: TRBJ2-2
D gene: -
V gene: TRBV10-1
CDR3 protein: CAKGANTGELFF
CDR3 DNA: TGCGCCAAAGGGGCGAACACCGGGGAGCTGTTTTTT

clone size: -
J gene: TRBJ1-4
D gene: -
V gene: TRBV18
CDR3 protein: CASSPGHSEKLFF
CDR3 DNA: TGTGCCAGCTCACCAGGACATTCTGAAAAACTGTTTTTT

clone size: -
J gene: TRBJ1-1
D gene: TRBD1
V gene: TRBV18
CDR3 protein: CASSPPTGEVAEAFF
CDR3 DNA: TGTGCCAGCTCACCACCGACAGGGGAGGTCGCTGAAGCTTTCTTT

clone size: -
J gene: TRBJ2-7
D gene: -
V gene: TRBV4-3
CDR3 protein: CASSQGTAGYEQYF
CDR3 DNA: TGCGCCAGCAGCCAAGGGACAGCAGGGTACGAGCAGTACTTC

clone size: -
J gene: TRBJ1-1
D gene: -
V gene: TRBV7-2
CDR3 protein: CASSLPPGNTEAFF
CDR3 DNA: TGTGCCAGCAGCTTACCGCCAGGGAACACTGAAGCTTTCTTT

clone size: -
J gene: TRBJ1-3
D gene: -
V gene: TRBV7-2
CDR3 protein: CASTGGGAGNTIYF
CDR3 DNA: TGTGCCAGCACCGGAGGGGGGGCTGGAAACACCATATATTTT

clone size: -
J gene: TRBJ2-7
D gene: -
V gene: TRBV30
CDR3 protein: CAWSLGGPPGEQYF
CDR3 DNA: TGTGCCTGGAGTTTGGGGGGGCCCCCGGGAGAGCAGTACTTC

clone size: -
J gene: TRBJ2-1
D gene: TRBD2
V gene: TRBV18
CDR3 protein: CASSRTSGDYNEQFF
CDR3 DNA: TGTGCCAGCTCCCGGACTAGCGGGGACTACAATGAGCAGTTCTTC

clone size: -
J gene: TRBJ2-5
D gene: -
V gene: TRBV2
CDR3 protein: CASMRDSVGETQYF
CDR3 DNA: TGTGCCAGCATGAGGGACTCGGTGGGTGAGACCCAGTACTTC

clone size: -
J gene: TRBJ2-1
D gene: TRBD1
V gene: TRBV11-2
CDR3 protein: CASSLAGTQGAGNEQFF
CDR3 DNA: TGTGCCAGCAGCTTAGCGGGGACGCAGGGGGCGGGGAATGAGCAGTTCTTC

clone size: -
J gene: TRBJ1-2
D gene: -
V gene: TRBV27
CDR3 protein: CASSLTGGDYGYTF
CDR3 DNA: TGTGCCAGCAGTTTAACCGGGGGGGACTATGGCTACACCTTC

clone size: -
J gene: TRBJ1-2
D gene: -
V gene: TRBV9
CDR3 protein: CASSVDRGGVDYTF
CDR3 DNA: TGTGCCAGCAGCGTAGATCGGGGAGGGGTTGACTACACCTTC

clone size: -
J gene: TRBJ2-7
D gene: -
V gene: TRBV4-2
CDR3 protein: CASSRDSTYEQYF
CDR3 DNA: TGTGCCAGCAGCCGGGACTCGACCTACGAGCAGTACTTC

clone size: few
J gene: TRBJ2-1
D gene: TRBD2
V gene: TRBV20-1
CDR3 protein: CSASKRGGLRSYNEQFF
CDR3 DNA: TGCAGTGCTAGTAAGCGGGGGGGCCTCCGCTCCTACAATGAGCAGTTCTTC